The next 15 T cell receptor beta chains were all read from a single sample in a study of blood T cell repertoires in COVID-19. TCRdb's copy holds only in-frame clones and misses some; the assay was immunoSEQ multiplex PCR. The data hold around 300,000 clones, with over 80% observed a single time. Input material: peripheral blood. The source is a woman aged 45-65 years with active or convalescent COVID-19.

As regards this clone: The junction differs from germline at one of its ends, possibly a read error. The chain links TRBV6-1 to TRBJ2-2; 8 bases map to TRBD1. Germline lookup yields CDR1 MNHNS and CDR2 SASEGT. This CDR3 contains 16 residues. CDR3: CASSEGGQAYTRELFF. CDR3 coding DNA: TGTGCCAGCAGTGAAGGGGGACAGGCTTACACCAGGGAGCTGTTTTTT.

This sequence joins TRBV6-1 and TRBJ1-4; D is perhaps TRBD1 (6 bases). The V gene lost 3 bases and the J gene lost 8 bases, with 13 bases spanning the gap. Germline values: CDR1 MNHNS, CDR2 SASEGT. CDR3 length: 14 amino acids. CDR3 bases: TGTGCCAGCAGTGAGCAAACAGGGCACGAAAAACTGTTTTTT. It specifies CASSEQTGHEKLFF.

The chain links TRBV2 to TRBJ1-1; D perhaps matches TRBD1 (6 bases). This CDR3 spans 17 amino acids. V was cut by 5 bases and J by 4 bases, with 23 bases left in between. Germline V gene data show CDR1 as SNHLY and CDR2 as FYNNEI. CDR3 in amino acids: CASSSDRAGTSGTEAFF. CDR3 bases: TGTGCCAGCAGTAGTGATCGGGCCGGGACATCTGGCACTGAAGCTTTCTTT.

This chain uses TRBV2 with TRBJ2-3; 14 positions match TRBD2. The CDR3 consists of 18 residues. Germline assignment: CDR1 SNHLY and CDR2 FYNNEI. Losses at the gene ends were 1 base for V and 3 bases for J; bases not matched to a gene: 6. In DNA form, the CDR3 reads TGTGCCAGCAGTGAAGGGAGACTAGCGGGAGGGCCAACAGATACGCAGTATTTT. It yields the protein CASSEGRLAGGPTDTQYF.

The genes are TRBV6-5 and TRBJ2-3; 7 positions match TRBD2. Germline V gene lookup returns CDR1 MNHEY and CDR2 SVGAGI. The CDR3 covers 15 residues. V lost 6 bases to trimming and J lost 5 bases; unmatched junction nucleotides: 11. The CDR3 bases are TGTGCCAGCAGCTCGGGCTATGGCGGGAGAGATACGCAGTATTTT. It codes for CASSSGYGGRDTQYF.

This clone has more than one count but fewer than ten. The rearrangement uses TRBV3-1 (or the pseudogene TRBV3-2) and TRBJ1-2; D unclear. This CDR3 is 12 amino acids long. Germline V CDR1 and CDR2: LGHDT, YNNKEL (reference sequence). V was trimmed by 5 bases and J by 1 base, leaving 5 bases between them. CDR3 in amino acids: CASSKSNYGYTF. CDR3 in DNA: TGTGCCAGCAGCAAGAGTAACTATGGCTACACCTTC.

The chain joins TRBV7-2 to TRBJ1-6, with 7 bases identical to TRBD1. With 2 bases clipped from V and 5 bases from J, the junction kept 9 bases outside the gene matches. The CDR3 runs to 17 residues. Germline V gene sequence: CDR1 SGHTA, CDR2 FQGNSA. DNA of the CDR3: TGTGCCAGCAGCTTAATGCACCCCGGGACAGATAATTCACCCCTCCACTTT. Translation gives CASSLMHPGTDNSPLHF.

The chain links TRBV27 to TRBJ2-7; no definite D call. Between the trimmed V and J ends, which lost 0 bases and 1 base, there was a span of 4 bases. The CDR3 covers 13 residues. Germline lookup yields CDR1 MNHEY and CDR2 SMNVEV (reference sequence). The CDR3: CASSLSVSYEQYF. In DNA, the CDR3 is TGTGCCAGCAGTTTATCCGTGTCCTACGAGCAGTACTTC.

V gene TRBV7-2 combines with J gene TRBJ2-7; tentatively, D is TRBD2 (5 bases). The CDR3 extends over 14 amino acids. V shed 0 bases and J shed 3 bases, with 9 bases lying between them. Germline assignment: CDR1 SGHTA and CDR2 FQGNSA. CDR3 nucleotides: TGTGCCAGCAGCTTAGCGGGAGTAAGCTACGAGCAGTACTTC. Encoded protein: CASSLAGVSYEQYF.

Only a few counts were recorded for this clone. The chain links TRBV30 to TRBJ1-6, with TRBD1 matching 7 bases. The CDR3 is made up of 15 amino acids. Germline loops: CDR1 GTSNPN, CDR2 SVGIG (reference sequence). The V gene end was trimmed by 8 bases and the J gene end by 0 bases; junction bases not matched to a gene: 7. For the CDR3, the DNA is TGTGCCCTATCGCCAGGGGGCTCCTATAATTCACCCCTCCACTTT. It codes for CALSPGGSYNSPLHF.

This clone was observed a handful of times. The V call is TRBV7-9, the J call TRBJ2-1; the D gene is possibly TRBD2 (5 bases). CDR1 is SEHNR and CDR2 is FQNEAQ in the germline V gene (reference sequence). Trimming removed 1 base at V and 0 bases at J, with 13 bases between. The CDR3 has 17 residues. CDR3 in DNA: TGTGCCAGCAGCTTAGGGGAGCGGCCAAGCTCCTACAATGAGCAGTTCTTC. Translated: CASSLGERPSSYNEQFF.

The chain links TRBV5-1 to TRBJ1-2; 7 bases line up with TRBD1. The CDR3 runs to 15 residues. CDR1 and CDR2 from the germline V gene are SGHRS and YFSETQ. J lost 4 bases, V lost 1 base, and 7 bases had no gene match. DNA for the CDR3: TGCGCCAGCAGCTTGTCCCAGGGGGGCAGCTATGGCTACACCTTC. It specifies CASSLSQGGSYGYTF.

The CDR3, as DNA: TGTGCCAGCAGCGGCCGAAAAGGACAGGGGGCTTACGGGGCCAACGTCCTGACTTTC. This gives the protein CASSGRKGQGAYGANVLTF. V usage is TRBV9 and J usage is TRBJ2-6; 11 bases match TRBD1. V trimming: 3 bases; J trimming: 4 bases; junction bases outside the gene matches: 12. This CDR3 spans 19 amino acids. Germline V gene data show CDR1 as SGDLS and CDR2 as YYNGEE.

The chain joins TRBV2 to TRBJ2-3; D might be TRBD1 (5 bases). This CDR3 comprises 13 residues. V was cut by 7 bases and J by 8 bases, with 16 bases left in between. From germline, CDR1 is SNHLY and CDR2 FYNNEI. The CDR3 sequence: CASIQGGSGTQYF. CDR3 bases: TGTGCCAGCATTCAGGGTGGCTCCGGTACGCAGTATTTT.

The genes are TRBV19 and TRBJ2-2, with TRBD2 matching 8 bases. With V trimmed by 7 bases and J by 8 bases, 12 bases remained unmatched. Germline CDR1 reads LNHDA; CDR2 reads SQIVND (reference sequence). This CDR3 has 15 amino acids. The CDR3 loop reads CASTYSGVTVGELFF. The DNA for the CDR3 is TGTGCCAGTACCTATAGCGGGGTGACCGTGGGGGAGCTGTTTTTT.